A selection of T cell receptor beta chains follows, all from one sample in a study of CD8+ T cells in alopecia areata. Repertoires were generated with immunoSEQ multiplex PCR, while TCRdb's copy carries only in-frame clones and drops some. In the table there are 150,000 to 200,000 clones, around three fifths of which are singletons. This material consisted of CD4+ T cells sorted from blood, taken at week 24, from a patient treated with tofacitinib. These receptors all come from a human donor with alopecia areata. Each CDR3 is given with its conserved first and last residue. A D gene is named only where the DNA matches it firmly. Clone size is shown for a subset of rows, as once, few, many or a class of expanded clone.

clone_size: few; j_call: TRBJ2-1; d_call: .; v_call: TRBV6-1; cdr3_nt: TGTGCCAGCAGAGCCGCGGGGGCCCAATACAATGAGCAGTTCTTC; cdr3_aa: CASRAAGAQYNEQFF
clone_size: .; j_call: TRBJ1-1; d_call: TRBD1; v_call: TRBV5-1; cdr3_nt: TGCGCCAGCCGACCAGACAGGGACACTGAAGCTTTCTTT; cdr3_aa: CASRPDRDTEAFF
clone_size: few; j_call: TRBJ2-3; d_call: .; v_call: TRBV29-1; cdr3_nt: TGCAGCCTGGCCCTCGGGGCGAGGACAGATACGCAGTATTTT; cdr3_aa: CSLALGARTDTQYF
clone_size: .; j_call: TRBJ2-3; d_call: .; v_call: TRBV5-1; cdr3_nt: TGCGCCAGCAGCTTGGATTCTACAGCCACAGATACGCAGTATTTT; cdr3_aa: CASSLDSTATDTQYF
clone_size: .; j_call: TRBJ2-7; d_call: .; v_call: TRBV29-1; cdr3_nt: TGCAGCGCCAGGGACACATCCTACGAGCAGTACTTC; cdr3_aa: CSARDTSYEQYF
clone_size: .; j_call: TRBJ2-7; d_call: TRBD1; v_call: TRBV27; cdr3_nt: TGTGCCAGCAGTTTCTTTTCGACCCCAGGGGGCGCATGGTACGAGCAGTACTTC; cdr3_aa: CASSFFSTPGGAWYEQYF
clone_size: .; j_call: TRBJ1-2; d_call: .; v_call: TRBV5-1; cdr3_nt: TGCGCCAGCAGCTTGAACCAGGGCACGTCCGGCTACACCTTC; cdr3_aa: CASSLNQGTSGYTF
clone_size: .; j_call: TRBJ2-2; d_call: .; v_call: TRBV27; cdr3_nt: TGTGCCAGCAGTTTTAACACCGGGGAGCTGTTTTTT; cdr3_aa: CASSFNTGELFF
clone_size: few; j_call: TRBJ1-2; d_call: .; v_call: TRBV10-2; cdr3_nt: TGCGCCAGCAGTGGGGACCACCGGGATGGCTACACCTTC; cdr3_aa: CASSGDHRDGYTF
clone_size: .; j_call: TRBJ2-7; d_call: TRBD2; v_call: TRBV4-3; cdr3_nt: TGCGCCAGCAGCGACGGGGGGGGCGAGCAGTACTTC; cdr3_aa: CASSDGGGEQYF
clone_size: .; j_call: TRBJ1-1; d_call: .; v_call: TRBV4-3; cdr3_nt: TGCGCCAGCAGCCTGGGGGGCCGTGGGGTAGCTTTCTTT; cdr3_aa: CASSLGGRGVAFF
clone_size: few; j_call: TRBJ1-1; d_call: .; v_call: TRBV29-1; cdr3_nt: TGCAGCGCTGGACCGTTAGCGGACACTGAAGCTTTCTTT; cdr3_aa: CSAGPLADTEAFF